This T cell receptor beta chain was sequenced in a study of T-cell reconstitution after alpha-beta-depleted transplantation in children. This clonotype came up a few times. Molecular barcoding with unique molecular identifiers was used for the TCRbeta library. TCRdb reprocessed the PCR reads via MiXCR and lists one record per CDR3 protein. This table has 450,000 to 500,000 distinct CDR3 sequences, around 13% appearing once. The CDR3 has 16 residues. The V gene end was trimmed by 2 bases and the J gene end by 6 bases; junction bases not matched to a gene: 11. Per the germline V gene, CDR1 is SGHTA and CDR2 is FQGNSA.

The chain couples TRBV7-2 to TRBJ2-7; 9 positions match TRBD2. The receptor comes from a human donor who donated a stem cell graft to a child with combined immunodeficiency. This sample comprised PBMCs from the stem cell graft donor, obtained from the stem cell graft. The CDR3 region is CASSLQDLREGGEQYF. CDR3 sequence (DNA): TGTGCCAGCAGCTTACAAGATCTGCGGGAGGGTGGCGAGCAGTACTTC.